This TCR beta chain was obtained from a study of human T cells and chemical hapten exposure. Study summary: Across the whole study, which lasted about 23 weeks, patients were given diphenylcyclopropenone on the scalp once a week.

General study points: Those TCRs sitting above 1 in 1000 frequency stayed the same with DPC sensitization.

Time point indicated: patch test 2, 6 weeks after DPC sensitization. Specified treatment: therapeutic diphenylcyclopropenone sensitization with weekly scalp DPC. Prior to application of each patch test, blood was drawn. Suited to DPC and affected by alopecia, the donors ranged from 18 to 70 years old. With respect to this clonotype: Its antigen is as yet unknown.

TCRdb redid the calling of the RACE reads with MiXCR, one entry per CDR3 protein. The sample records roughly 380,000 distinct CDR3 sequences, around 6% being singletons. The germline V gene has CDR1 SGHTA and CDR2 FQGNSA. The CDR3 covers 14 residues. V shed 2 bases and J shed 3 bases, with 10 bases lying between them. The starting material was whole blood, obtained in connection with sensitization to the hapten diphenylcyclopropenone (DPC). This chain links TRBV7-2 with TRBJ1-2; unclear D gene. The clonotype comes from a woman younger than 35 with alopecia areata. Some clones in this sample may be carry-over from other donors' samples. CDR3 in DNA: TGTGCCAGCAGCTTAAATCAAGAAGACTATGGCTACACCTTC. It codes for CASSLNQEDYGYTF.